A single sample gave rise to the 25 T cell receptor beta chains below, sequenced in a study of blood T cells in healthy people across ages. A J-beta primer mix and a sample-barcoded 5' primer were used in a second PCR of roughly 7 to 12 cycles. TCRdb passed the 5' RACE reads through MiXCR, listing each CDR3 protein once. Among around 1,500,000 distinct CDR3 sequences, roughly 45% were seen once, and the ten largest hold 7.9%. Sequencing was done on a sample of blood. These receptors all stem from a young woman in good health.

The CDR3 sequence is CASTLDGGNEQFF. As DNA, the CDR3 is TGTGCCAGCACCTTGGATGGGGGGAATGAGCAGTTCTTC. The genes are TRBV28 and TRBJ2-1, with D tentatively TRBD2 (6 bases). The CDR3 sequence is 13 residues long. Trimming removed 7 bases at V and 7 bases at J, with 14 bases between. The V gene's germline CDR1 is MDHEN and CDR2 SYDVKM.

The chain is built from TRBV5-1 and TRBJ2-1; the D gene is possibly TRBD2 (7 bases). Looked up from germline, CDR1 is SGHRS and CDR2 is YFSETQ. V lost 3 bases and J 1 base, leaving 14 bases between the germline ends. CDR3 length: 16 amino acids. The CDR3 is CASSWGGAVSYNEQFF. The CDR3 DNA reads TGCGCCAGCAGCTGGGGGGGGGCGGTTTCCTACAATGAGCAGTTCTTC. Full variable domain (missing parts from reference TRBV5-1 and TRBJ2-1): KAGVTQTPRYLIKTRGQQVTLSCSPISGHRSVSWYQQTPGQGLQFLFEYFSETQRNKGNFPGRFSGRQFSNSRSEMNVSTLELGDSALYLCASSWGGAVSYNEQFFGPGTRLTVL.

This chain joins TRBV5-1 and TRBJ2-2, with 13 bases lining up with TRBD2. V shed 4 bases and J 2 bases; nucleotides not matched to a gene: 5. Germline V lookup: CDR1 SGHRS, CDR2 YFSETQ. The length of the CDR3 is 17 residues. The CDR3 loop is CASSLTSGGSNTGELFF. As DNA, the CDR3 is TGCGCCAGCAGCCTGACTAGCGGGGGGAGCAACACCGGGGAGCTGTTTTTT.

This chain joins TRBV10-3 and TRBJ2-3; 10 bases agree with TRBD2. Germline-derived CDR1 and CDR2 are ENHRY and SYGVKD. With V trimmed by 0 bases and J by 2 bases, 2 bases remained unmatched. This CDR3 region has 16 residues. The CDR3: CAISESSGGDTDTQYF. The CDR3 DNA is TGTGCCATCAGTGAGTCAAGCGGGGGGGACACAGATACGCAGTATTTT.

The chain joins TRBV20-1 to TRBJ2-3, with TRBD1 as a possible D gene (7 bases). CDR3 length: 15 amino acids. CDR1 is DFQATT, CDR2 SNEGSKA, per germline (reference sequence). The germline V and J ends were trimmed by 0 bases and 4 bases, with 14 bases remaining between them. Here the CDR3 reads CSARDVGRGADTQYF. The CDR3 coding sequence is TGCAGTGCTAGAGACGTGGGCAGGGGGGCAGATACGCAGTATTTT.

CDR3 in DNA: TGCACCAGCAGCCAGATTCTGCGGGGCCGCAATCAGCCCCAGCATTTT. It yields the protein CTSSQILRGRNQPQHF. The genes are TRBV1 and TRBJ1-5; the table assigns TRBD1, which was not confirmed against the DNA. TRBV1 is classified as a pseudogene. The CDR3 extends over 16 amino acids.

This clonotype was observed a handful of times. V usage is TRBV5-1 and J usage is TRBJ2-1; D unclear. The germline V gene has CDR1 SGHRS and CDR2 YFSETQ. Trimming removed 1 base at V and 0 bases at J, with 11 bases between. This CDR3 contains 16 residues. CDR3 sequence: CASSLWRSLSYNEQFF. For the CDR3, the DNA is TGCGCCAGCAGCTTGTGGCGGAGTCTCTCCTACAATGAGCAGTTCTTC.

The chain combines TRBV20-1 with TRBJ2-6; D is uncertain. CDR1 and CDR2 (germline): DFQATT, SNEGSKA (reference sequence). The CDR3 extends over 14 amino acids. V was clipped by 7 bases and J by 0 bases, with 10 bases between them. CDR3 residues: CSGRDNSGANVLTF. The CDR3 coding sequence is TGCAGTGGAAGAGATAACTCTGGGGCCAACGTCCTGACTTTC.

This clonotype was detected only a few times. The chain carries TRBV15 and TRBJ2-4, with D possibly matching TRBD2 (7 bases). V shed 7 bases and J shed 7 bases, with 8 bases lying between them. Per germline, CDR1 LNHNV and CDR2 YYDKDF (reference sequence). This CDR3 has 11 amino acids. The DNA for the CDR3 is TGTGCCACCAAGGGGGGGAACATTCAGTACTTC. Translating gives CATKGGNIQYF.

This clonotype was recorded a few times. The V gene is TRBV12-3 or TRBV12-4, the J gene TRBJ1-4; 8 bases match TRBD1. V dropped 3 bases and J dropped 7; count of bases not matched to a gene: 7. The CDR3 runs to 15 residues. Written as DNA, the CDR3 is TGTGCCAGCAGTTTTGGTCAGGGGGCATTTGAAAAACTGTTTTTT. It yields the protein CASSFGQGAFEKLFF.

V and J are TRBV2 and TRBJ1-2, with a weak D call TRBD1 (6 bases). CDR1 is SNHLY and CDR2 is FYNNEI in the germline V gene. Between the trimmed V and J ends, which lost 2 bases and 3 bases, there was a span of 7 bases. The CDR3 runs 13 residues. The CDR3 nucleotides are TGTGCCAGCAGTGAACACAGGGACTATGGCTACACCTTC. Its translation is CASSEHRDYGYTF.

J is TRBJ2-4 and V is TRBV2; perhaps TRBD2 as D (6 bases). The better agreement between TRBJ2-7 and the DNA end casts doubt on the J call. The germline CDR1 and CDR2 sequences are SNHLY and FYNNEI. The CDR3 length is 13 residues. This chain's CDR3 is CATSLRLAYEQYF. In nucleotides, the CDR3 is TGTGCCACCTCATTACGACTAGCCTACGAGCAGTACTTC.

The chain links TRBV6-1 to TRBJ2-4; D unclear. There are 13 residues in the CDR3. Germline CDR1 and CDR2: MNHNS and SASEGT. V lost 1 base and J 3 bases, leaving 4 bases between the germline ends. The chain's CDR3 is CASSEGYKNIQYF. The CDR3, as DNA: TGTGCCAGCAGTGAAGGGTACAAAAACATTCAGTACTTC.

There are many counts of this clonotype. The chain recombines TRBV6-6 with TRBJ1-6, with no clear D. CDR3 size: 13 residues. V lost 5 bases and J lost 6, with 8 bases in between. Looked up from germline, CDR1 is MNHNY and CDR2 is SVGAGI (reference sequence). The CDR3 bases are TGTGCCAGCAGTCCGGGCCTTAATTCACCCCTCCACTTT. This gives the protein CASSPGLNSPLHF.

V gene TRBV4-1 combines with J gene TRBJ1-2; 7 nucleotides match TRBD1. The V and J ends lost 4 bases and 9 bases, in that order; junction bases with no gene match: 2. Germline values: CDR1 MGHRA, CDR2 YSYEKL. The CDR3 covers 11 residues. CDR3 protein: CASSRQGRYTF. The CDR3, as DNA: TGCGCCAGCAGCCGACAGGGACGCTACACCTTC.

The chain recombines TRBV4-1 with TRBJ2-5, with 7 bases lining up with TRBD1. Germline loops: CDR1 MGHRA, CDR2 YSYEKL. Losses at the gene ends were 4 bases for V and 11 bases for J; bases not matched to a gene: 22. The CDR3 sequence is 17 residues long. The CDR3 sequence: CASSPLPSGNTGDEQYF. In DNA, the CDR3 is TGCGCCAGCAGCCCCCTGCCCTCAGGGAATACAGGGGATGAGCAGTACTTC.

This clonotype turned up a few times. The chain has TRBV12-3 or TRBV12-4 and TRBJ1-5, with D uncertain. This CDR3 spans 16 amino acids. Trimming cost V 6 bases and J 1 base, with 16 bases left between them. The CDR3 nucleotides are TGTGCCAGCAGCGCCGCCCGGGGTTCGAGCAATCAGCCCCAGCATTTT. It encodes CASSAARGSSNQPQHF.

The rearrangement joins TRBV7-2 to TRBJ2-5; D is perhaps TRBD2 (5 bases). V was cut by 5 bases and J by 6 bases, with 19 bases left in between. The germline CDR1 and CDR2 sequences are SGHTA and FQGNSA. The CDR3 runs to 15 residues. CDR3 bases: TGTGCCAGCAGCCCCCAGTCCCTCGCTAGCCAGACCCAGTACTTC. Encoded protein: CASSPQSLASQTQYF. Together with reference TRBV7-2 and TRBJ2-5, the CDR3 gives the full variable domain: GAGVSQSPSNKVTEKGKDVELRCDPISGHTALYWYRQSLGQGLEFLIYFQGNSAPDKSGLPSDRFSAERTGGSVSTLTIQRTQQEDSAVYLCASSPQSLASQTQYFGPGTRLLVL.

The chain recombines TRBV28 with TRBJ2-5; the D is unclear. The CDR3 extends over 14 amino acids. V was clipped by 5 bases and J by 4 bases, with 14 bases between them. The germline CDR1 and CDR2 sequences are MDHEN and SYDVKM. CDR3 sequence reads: CASSPRLRAETQYF. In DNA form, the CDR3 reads TGTGCCAGCAGTCCCCGACTCAGAGCAGAGACCCAGTACTTC. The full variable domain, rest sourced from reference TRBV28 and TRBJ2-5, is DVKVTQSSRYLVKRTGEKVFLECVQDMDHENMFWYRQDPGLGLRLIYFSYDVKMKEKGDIPEGYSVSREKKERFSLILESASTNQTSMYLCASSPRLRAETQYFGPGTRLLVL.

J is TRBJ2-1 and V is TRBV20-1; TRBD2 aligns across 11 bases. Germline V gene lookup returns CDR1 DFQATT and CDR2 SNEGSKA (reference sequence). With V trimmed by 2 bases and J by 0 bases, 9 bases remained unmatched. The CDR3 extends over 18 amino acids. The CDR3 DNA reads TGCAGTGCTAGACTAGCGGGAGGTCCCCCGAGCTCCTACAATGAGCAGTTCTTC. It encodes CSARLAGGPPSSYNEQFF.

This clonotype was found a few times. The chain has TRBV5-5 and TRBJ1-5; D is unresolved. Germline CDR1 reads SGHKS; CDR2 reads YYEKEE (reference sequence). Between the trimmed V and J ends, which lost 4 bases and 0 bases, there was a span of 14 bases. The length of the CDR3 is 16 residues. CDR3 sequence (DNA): TGTGCCAGCAGCGAGGATATGCACAATAGCAATCAGCCCCAGCATTTT. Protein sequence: CASSEDMHNSNQPQHF.

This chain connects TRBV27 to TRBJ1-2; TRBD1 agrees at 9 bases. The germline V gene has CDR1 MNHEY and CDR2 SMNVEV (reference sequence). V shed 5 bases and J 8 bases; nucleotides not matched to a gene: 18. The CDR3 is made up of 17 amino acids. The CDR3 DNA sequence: TGTGCCAGCAGTCGGGGGAGTTTCACAGGGGGCGGCAGGGGCTACACCTTC. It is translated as CASSRGSFTGGGRGYTF.

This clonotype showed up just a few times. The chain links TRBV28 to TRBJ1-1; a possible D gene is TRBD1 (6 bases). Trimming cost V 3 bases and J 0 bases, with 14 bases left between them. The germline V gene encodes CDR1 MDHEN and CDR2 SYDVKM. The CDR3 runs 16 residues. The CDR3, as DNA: TGTGCCAGCAGTTTGAGGGGGGAATTAATGAACACTGAAGCTTTCTTT. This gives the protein CASSLRGELMNTEAFF.

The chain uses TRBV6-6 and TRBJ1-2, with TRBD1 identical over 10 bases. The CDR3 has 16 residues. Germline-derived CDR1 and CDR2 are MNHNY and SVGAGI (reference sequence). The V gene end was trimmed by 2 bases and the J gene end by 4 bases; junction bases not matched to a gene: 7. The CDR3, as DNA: TGTGCCAGCAGTTACGGGGGACAGGGGATCATCTATGGCTACACCTTC. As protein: CASSYGGQGIIYGYTF.

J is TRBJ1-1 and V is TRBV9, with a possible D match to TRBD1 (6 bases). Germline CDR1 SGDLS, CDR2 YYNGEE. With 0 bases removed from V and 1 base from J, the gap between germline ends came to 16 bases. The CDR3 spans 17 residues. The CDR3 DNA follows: TGTGCCAGCAGCGTAGCCGGGGGCGGACTATGGAACACTGAAGCTTTCTTT. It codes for CASSVAGGGLWNTEAFF.